A selection of T cell receptor beta chains follows, all from one sample in a study of blood T cell repertoires in COVID-19. Assay: immunoSEQ multiplex PCR; the TCRdb copy retains only in-frame clones and omits some. The table records some 37,000 clones, around 85% of them present only once. Sequenced: peripheral blood. The receptors here all came from a man older than 75 with active or convalescent COVID-19. Each CDR3 is given with its conserved first and last residue. The D gene is left open where the match is weak. The size entry is marked missing in some rows and otherwise reads once, few, many or a size class.

V gene: TRBV18; clone size: once; D gene: NA; J gene: TRBJ1-1; CDR3 DNA: TGTGCCAGCTCACCAGTAAGATACATGAACACTGAAGCTTTCTTT; CDR3 protein: CASSPVRYMNTEAFF
V gene: TRBV18; clone size: NA; D gene: TRBD1; J gene: TRBJ2-7; CDR3 DNA: TGTGCCAGCTCGGGGACAGGCGACGAGCAGTACTTC; CDR3 protein: CASSGTGDEQYF
V gene: TRBV19; clone size: NA; D gene: NA; J gene: TRBJ1-1; CDR3 DNA: TGTGCCAGTAGTATCTGGGGGACTCTGAACACTGAAGCTTTCTTT; CDR3 protein: CASSIWGTLNTEAFF
V gene: TRBV5-4; clone size: NA; D gene: TRBD2; J gene: TRBJ2-1; CDR3 DNA: TGTGCCAGCAGCGTCGGGGGGTACAATGAGCAGTTCTTC; CDR3 protein: CASSVGGYNEQFF
V gene: TRBV6-5; clone size: few; D gene: NA; J gene: TRBJ2-3; CDR3 DNA: TGTGCCAGCGGCACAGGCGCCTCTAGCACAGATACGCAGTATTTT; CDR3 protein: CASGTGASSTDTQYF
V gene: TRBV6-5; clone size: NA; D gene: NA; J gene: TRBJ1-4; CDR3 DNA: TGTGCCAGCAGCCGGACCCGAGGGAATGAAAAACTGTTTTTT; CDR3 protein: CASSRTRGNEKLFF
V gene: TRBV6-2/TRBV6-3; clone size: NA; D gene: NA; J gene: TRBJ2-7; CDR3 DNA: TGTGCCAGCAGTAAACCGCAGGGGAGTGAGCAGTACTTC; CDR3 protein: CASSKPQGSEQYF
V gene: TRBV7-8; clone size: NA; D gene: TRBD2; J gene: TRBJ2-7; CDR3 DNA: TGTGCCAGCAGCTATCCAGAGCTAGCGGGAGAGCGAGAGCAGTACTTC; CDR3 protein: CASSYPELAGEREQYF
V gene: TRBV11-3; clone size: NA; D gene: TRBD1; J gene: TRBJ2-1; CDR3 DNA: TGTGCCAGCAGCGCCCGACAGGGTCCGACCACTGAGCAGTTCTTC; CDR3 protein: CASSARQGPTTEQFF
V gene: TRBV6-1; clone size: many; D gene: NA; J gene: TRBJ2-1; CDR3 DNA: TGTGCCAGCAGTGAAGGATGGGCGAGAAACAATGAGCAGTTCTTC; CDR3 protein: CASSEGWARNNEQFF
V gene: TRBV5-1; clone size: NA; D gene: TRBD1; J gene: TRBJ1-2; CDR3 DNA: TGCGCCAGCAGCCCCGGACAGGGATTGGATGGCTACACCTTC; CDR3 protein: CASSPGQGLDGYTF
V gene: TRBV4-1; clone size: NA; D gene: TRBD2; J gene: TRBJ2-5; CDR3 DNA: TGCGCCAGCAGCCACCCCCGTAGCGGGAGCCACCAAGAGACCCAGTACTTC; CDR3 protein: CASSHPRSGSHQETQYF
V gene: TRBV7-8; clone size: few; D gene: TRBD1; J gene: TRBJ1-2; CDR3 DNA: TGTGCCAGCAGCTTTTTATCGACAGGGTATGGCTACACCTTC; CDR3 protein: CASSFLSTGYGYTF
V gene: TRBV5-6; clone size: NA; D gene: NA; J gene: TRBJ1-6; CDR3 DNA: TGTGCCAGCAGACGCAGGGGTTTGAGGAATTCACCCCTCCACTTT; CDR3 protein: CASRRRGLRNSPLHF
V gene: TRBV5-6; clone size: NA; D gene: NA; J gene: TRBJ1-4; CDR3 DNA: TGTGCCAGCAGCTTGGGGTGGACAAGGCACGAAAAACTGTTTTTT; CDR3 protein: CASSLGWTRHEKLFF
V gene: TRBV21-1; clone size: NA; D gene: NA; J gene: TRBJ1-6; CDR3 DNA: TGTGCCAGCAGCAAAGTCCCAGGGTCCGATTATTCACCCCTCCACTTT; CDR3 protein: CASSKVPGSDYSPLHF
V gene: TRBV6-2/TRBV6-3; clone size: NA; D gene: NA; J gene: TRBJ2-3; CDR3 DNA: TGTGCCAGCAGTTACTTTTATGGCTCAGATACGCAGTATTTT; CDR3 protein: CASSYFYGSDTQYF
V gene: TRBV6-5; clone size: NA; D gene: TRBD1; J gene: TRBJ2-7; CDR3 DNA: TGTGCCAGCAGTTTCAGCCCCAAGGGGGCCGAGCAGTACTTC; CDR3 protein: CASSFSPKGAEQYF